This T cell receptor (beta chain) is from a study of T cell clonality in common variable immunodeficiency. Donors gave roughly 4.5 to 8 ml heparinized peripheral whole blood. V was clipped by 1 base and J by 3 bases, with 13 bases between them. The germline gives CDR1 LGHNT, CDR2 FRNRAP. The CDR3 contains 16 residues. General study results and limits: Fewer deletions and N-nucleotide insertions were reportedly seen in common variable immunodeficiency TCR beta sequences. TCRbeta clonality was increased in CVID versus healthy controls.

The repertoire was sequenced with immunoSEQ multiplex PCR; TCRdb's copy has only in-frame clones and lacks some. This sample has tens of thousands of clones, each found more than once. This clone was picked up many times. Its antigen is not known. The missing CDR3 end, 3 residues past where the read stops, is filled in from the germline J gene. The chain is built from TRBV12-5 and TRBJ2-1; possibly TRBD1 for D (5 bases). The sequence was obtained from a person aged 18-70 years in good health. Sequencing used peripheral blood mononuclear cells. The CDR3 bases that were read are TGTGCTAGTGGTTTGGCCAGGGAAAGGGGCTACAATGAG. Translated, it gives CASGLARERGYNE. The entire CDR3 protein is CASGLARERGYNEQFF. Filled out from reference TRBV12-5 and TRBJ2-1, the complete variable domain reads DARVTQTPRHKVTEMGQEVTMRCQPILGHNTVFWYRQTMMQGLELLAYFRNRAPLDDSGMPKDRFSAEMPDATLATLKIQPSEPRDSAVYFCASGLARERGYNEQFFGPGTRLTVL.